Below, 7 T cell receptor beta chains from the same sample are listed, as sequenced in a study of blood T cell repertoires in COVID-19 (TCRdb year 2020). Library construction relied on the immunoSEQ multiplex PCR assay. TCRdb took over this immuneACCESS table, retaining in-frame rearrangements with V and J assigned. Such tables are incomplete; in checked studies, under half of the missing clones stem from an unresolved V gene, and the remainder is unexplained. The sample includes 50,000 or so clones, with approximately 85% observed a single time. 16% of the sample lies in the top ten. The specimen was peripheral blood. These receptors originate from a human donor in a cohort sampled during active COVID-19.

This clone showed up just a few times. The V call is TRBV30, the J call TRBJ1-1; possibly TRBD1 for D (6 bases). CDR1 and CDR2 (germline): GTSNPN, SVGIG (reference sequence). CDR3 length: 14 residues. Trimming shortened V by 2 bases and J by 1 base, and 11 bases separated the two germline ends. The CDR3 coding sequence is TGTGCCTGGAGTTTTGGGGGCCGGAACACTGAAGCTTTCTTT. It codes for CAWSFGGRNTEAFF.

This chain joins TRBV6-5 and TRBJ2-3; 8 bases map to TRBD2. J was trimmed by 0 bases and V by 7 bases; bases with no gene match: 6. The CDR3 sequence is 15 residues long. Germline CDR1 MNHEY, CDR2 SVGAGI. The CDR3 region is CASIRTSKSTDTQYF. The DNA of the CDR3 is TGTGCCAGCATTAGGACTAGCAAAAGCACAGATACGCAGTATTTT.

The gene calls are TRBV9 and TRBJ2-5; tentatively, D is TRBD2 (5 bases). The CDR3 length is 15 residues. The germline CDR1 and CDR2 sequences are SGDLS and YYNGEE. Trimming cost V 4 bases and J 1 base, with 14 bases left between them. CDR3: CASSSSLWGQETQYF. CDR3 DNA sequence: TGTGCCAGCAGCTCTAGCCTCTGGGGCCAAGAGACCCAGTACTTC.

V gene TRBV9 combines with J gene TRBJ2-2; 9 nucleotides agree with TRBD2. After removal of 0 bases from V and 4 bases from J, the junction contained 4 bases not matched to a gene. The CDR3 covers 16 residues. Germline-derived CDR1 and CDR2 are SGDLS and YYNGEE. The CDR3 region has the DNA TGTGCCAGCAGCGTAGTGGGAGCGGGGGGCACCGGGGAGCTGTTTTTT. It translates to CASSVVGAGGTGELFF.

This clone was detected once. The rearrangement links TRBV7-8 to TRBJ2-7; D perhaps matches TRBD2 (5 bases). The length of the CDR3 is 14 residues. The V gene lost 5 bases and the J gene lost 4 bases, with 15 bases spanning the gap. CDR1 and CDR2 from the germline V gene are SGHVS and FQNEAQ. CDR3 bases: TGTGCCAGCAGCCTTAGGGAGAGTCGGTACGAGCAGTACTTC. Encoded protein: CASSLRESRYEQYF.

V is TRBV5-8 and J is TRBJ2-3; 11 bases agree with TRBD2. The J segment lost 0 bases and the V segment lost 6 bases, leaving 6 bases of the junction unmatched. Germline V gives CDR1 SGHTS, CDR2 YDEGEE. The CDR3 length is 16 residues. The CDR3 coding sequence is TGTGCCAGCACCCGGACTAGCGGGCGAAGCACAGATACGCAGTATTTT. Its protein product is CASTRTSGRSTDTQYF. The entire variable domain, with the rest obtained from reference TRBV5-8 and TRBJ2-3, is as follows: EAGVTQSPTHLIKTRGQQATLRCSPISGHTSVYWYQQALGLGLQFLLWYDEGEERNRGNFPPRFSGRQFPNYSSELNVNALELEDSALYLCASTRTSGRSTDTQYFGPGTRLTVL.

This chain uses TRBV6-5 with TRBJ1-4; no firm D call. This CDR3 contains 13 residues. V dropped 2 bases and J dropped 6 bases, with 7 bases sitting between them. Germline lookup yields CDR1 MNHEY and CDR2 SVGAGI. CDR3 sequence: CASSYDTDEKLFF. The CDR3 coding sequence is TGTGCCAGCAGTTACGACACCGATGAAAAACTGTTTTTT.